These T cell receptor beta chains were read from a single sample in a study of regulatory T cells in long-lasting Graves disease. TCRdb ran MiXCR on the multiplex PCR reads and lists one entry per CDR3 protein. The table shows almost 350,000 distinct CDR3 sequences, with roughly 21% occurring only once. This material consisted of peripheral blood mononuclear cells (PBMCs), taken when the disease was refractory, from a patient treated with antithyroid drugs. The receptor source for this set is a female donor with Graves disease. Both conserved end residues are part of each CDR3. The order of the fields is J gene, V gene, clone size, D gene, CDR3 protein, CDR3 DNA. The D gene is left open where the match is weak. For some rows the clone size is stated as once, few or many, or as a class when expanded; others skip it.

j_gene: TRBJ1-6; v_gene: TRBV19; abundance: many; d_gene: .; CDR3aa: CASSPKDGNNSPLHF; CDR3nt: TGTGCCAGTAGTCCAAAGGACGGGAATAATTCACCCCTCCACTTT
j_gene: TRBJ2-7; v_gene: TRBV28; abundance: many; d_gene: .; CDR3aa: CASSLSLAYEQYF; CDR3nt: TGTGCCAGCAGTTTAAGCCTAGCCTACGAGCAGTACTTC
j_gene: TRBJ1-3; v_gene: TRBV7-8; abundance: .; d_gene: .; CDR3aa: CASRNRAETEAIYF; CDR3nt: TGTGCCAGCAGAAACAGGGCAGAGACGGAGGCCATATATTTT
j_gene: TRBJ2-1; v_gene: TRBV19; abundance: .; d_gene: .; CDR3aa: CASSNGAGRQNNEQFF; CDR3nt: TGTGCCAGTAGTAACGGTGCGGGACGGCAGAACAATGAGCAGTTCTTC
j_gene: TRBJ1-1; v_gene: TRBV6-1; abundance: .; d_gene: .; CDR3aa: CASSPLGGRNTEAFF; CDR3nt: TGTGCCAGCAGTCCTCTGGGCGGGAGGAACACTGAAGCTTTCTTT
j_gene: TRBJ1-4; v_gene: TRBV7-2; abundance: .; d_gene: TRBD1; CDR3aa: CASSSETGSHEKLFF; CDR3nt: TGTGCCAGCAGCTCAGAGACAGGGAGTCATGAAAAACTGTTTTTT
j_gene: TRBJ1-1; v_gene: TRBV6-1; abundance: few; d_gene: TRBD1; CDR3aa: CASSNTPGTGLHGTEAFF; CDR3nt: TGTGCCAGCAGTAACACTCCTGGGACAGGCCTCCACGGCACTGAAGCTTTCTTT
j_gene: TRBJ2-7; v_gene: TRBV2; abundance: many; d_gene: .; CDR3aa: CASSERTASEQYF; CDR3nt: TGTGCCAGCAGCGAAAGGACTGCGAGCGAGCAGTACTTC
j_gene: TRBJ2-7; v_gene: TRBV19; abundance: .; d_gene: .; CDR3aa: CASSITGGMGTYEQYF; CDR3nt: TGTGCCAGTAGCATAACCGGTGGGATGGGGACCTACGAGCAGTACTTC
j_gene: TRBJ1-1; v_gene: TRBV29-1; abundance: few; d_gene: .; CDR3aa: CSAGKTEGWRGEAFF; CDR3nt: TGCAGCGCCGGGAAGACTGAGGGTTGGCGGGGTGAAGCTTTCTTT
j_gene: TRBJ2-2; v_gene: TRBV28; abundance: few; d_gene: .; CDR3aa: CASSLTLLELFF; CDR3nt: TGTGCCAGCAGTTTAACCCTTCTAGAGCTGTTTTTT
j_gene: TRBJ1-1; v_gene: TRBV5-1; abundance: .; d_gene: TRBD1; CDR3aa: CASSSRGPNTEAFF; CDR3nt: TGCGCCAGCAGCTCCAGGGGGCCGAACACTGAAGCTTTCTTT
j_gene: TRBJ1-5; v_gene: TRBV3-1; abundance: few; d_gene: .; CDR3aa: CASSQGEDLNQPQHF; CDR3nt: TGTGCCAGCAGCCAAGGGGAGGATCTCAATCAGCCCCAGCATTTT
j_gene: TRBJ2-5; v_gene: TRBV7-2; abundance: many; d_gene: .; CDR3aa: CASSLAGASGETQYF; CDR3nt: TGTGCCAGCAGCTTAGCGGGGGCCTCGGGGGAGACCCAGTACTTC
j_gene: TRBJ2-7; v_gene: TRBV4-1; abundance: few; d_gene: TRBD2; CDR3aa: CASSPLGLAGGSYEQYF; CDR3nt: TGCGCCAGCAGCCCACTCGGACTAGCGGGGGGCTCCTACGAGCAGTACTTC
j_gene: TRBJ1-1; v_gene: TRBV4-1; abundance: .; d_gene: .; CDR3aa: CASHDGDHTEAFF; CDR3nt: TGCGCCAGCCACGATGGGGACCACACTGAAGCTTTCTTT
j_gene: TRBJ2-2; v_gene: TRBV12-5; abundance: many; d_gene: .; CDR3aa: CASGFHTGELFF; CDR3nt: TGTGCTAGTGGTTTCCACACCGGGGAGCTGTTTTTT
j_gene: TRBJ1-1; v_gene: TRBV20-1; abundance: few; d_gene: .; CDR3aa: CSASWTLGTEAFF; CDR3nt: TGCAGTGCTTCTTGGACCTTGGGCACTGAAGCTTTCTTT
j_gene: TRBJ1-2; v_gene: TRBV19; abundance: few; d_gene: .; CDR3aa: CASSKEGRSYGYTF; CDR3nt: TGTGCCAGTAGTAAGGAGGGTCGGAGCTATGGCTACACCTTC
j_gene: TRBJ1-1; v_gene: TRBV6-1; abundance: .; d_gene: TRBD1; CDR3aa: CASSTDRVYTEAFF; CDR3nt: TGTGCCAGCAGCACGGACAGGGTCTACACTGAAGCTTTCTTT
j_gene: TRBJ2-7; v_gene: TRBV11-2; abundance: few; d_gene: TRBD1; CDR3aa: CASSLGTDRAYEQYF; CDR3nt: TGTGCCAGCAGCTTAGGTACGGACAGGGCCTACGAGCAGTACTTC
j_gene: TRBJ2-2; v_gene: TRBV30; abundance: many; d_gene: .; CDR3aa: CAWGPTGELFF; CDR3nt: TGTGCCTGGGGTCCCACCGGGGAGCTGTTTTTT
j_gene: TRBJ1-2; v_gene: TRBV3-1; abundance: few; d_gene: .; CDR3aa: CASSQEIARANNYGYTF; CDR3nt: TGTGCCAGCAGCCAAGAAATTGCGCGGGCCAATAACTATGGCTACACCTTC
j_gene: TRBJ1-6; v_gene: TRBV6-1; abundance: many; d_gene: .; CDR3aa: CASSNRDGNNSPLHF; CDR3nt: TGTGCCAGCAGCAACCGGGACGGTAATAATTCACCCCTCCACTTT
j_gene: TRBJ1-6; v_gene: TRBV6-1; abundance: few; d_gene: .; CDR3aa: CASSEEGSSYNSPLHF; CDR3nt: TGTGCCAGCAGTGAAGAGGGGAGCTCCTATAATTCACCCCTCCACTTT
j_gene: TRBJ1-4; v_gene: TRBV27; abundance: many; d_gene: TRBD1; CDR3aa: CASSWDRGHEKLFF; CDR3nt: TGTGCCAGCAGCTGGGACAGGGGGCATGAAAAACTGTTTTTT
j_gene: TRBJ1-1; v_gene: TRBV5-1; abundance: many; d_gene: .; CDR3aa: CASSSRTANTEAFF; CDR3nt: TGCGCCAGCAGCTCGCGGACAGCAAACACTGAAGCTTTCTTT
j_gene: TRBJ2-2; v_gene: TRBV10-3; abundance: few; d_gene: .; CDR3aa: CATRLGPFSTGELFF; CDR3nt: TGTGCCACCAGATTAGGGCCGTTTAGCACCGGGGAGCTGTTTTTT
j_gene: TRBJ1-1; v_gene: TRBV3-1; abundance: .; d_gene: .; CDR3aa: CTSSQDWAANTEAFF; CDR3nt: TGTACCAGCAGCCAAGATTGGGCAGCGAACACTGAAGCTTTCTTT
j_gene: TRBJ2-1; v_gene: TRBV6-1; abundance: .; d_gene: TRBD2; CDR3aa: CATGAAGGRLNEQFF; CDR3nt: TGTGCAACCGGGGCCGCGGGGGGGAGATTGAATGAGCAGTTCTTC
j_gene: TRBJ1-2; v_gene: TRBV11-2; abundance: many; d_gene: .; CDR3aa: CASSLAGGRADYGYTF; CDR3nt: TGTGCCAGCAGCTTAGCCGGGGGCAGGGCCGACTATGGCTACACCTTC
j_gene: TRBJ2-7; v_gene: TRBV3-1; abundance: .; d_gene: .; CDR3aa: CASSQQNLRDRRSYEQYF; CDR3nt: TGTGCCAGCAGCCAACAAAATCTCCGGGACCGACGCTCCTACGAGCAGTACTTC
j_gene: TRBJ2-6; v_gene: TRBV27; abundance: few; d_gene: .; CDR3aa: CASSPRASSGANVLTF; CDR3nt: TGTGCCAGCAGTCCGAGGGCCAGCTCTGGGGCCAACGTCCTGACTTTC
j_gene: TRBJ1-4; v_gene: TRBV7-2; abundance: many; d_gene: .; CDR3aa: CASRPTGGNEKLFF; CDR3nt: TGTGCCAGCAGACCGACAGGTGGTAACGAAAAACTGTTTTTT
j_gene: TRBJ1-5; v_gene: TRBV30; abundance: few; d_gene: .; CDR3aa: CAWSVGVAGNQPQHF; CDR3nt: TGTGCCTGGAGTGTGGGGGTGGCTGGCAATCAGCCCCAGCATTTT
j_gene: TRBJ2-7; v_gene: TRBV29-1; abundance: many; d_gene: TRBD1; CDR3aa: CSVASGGQEEQYF; CDR3nt: TGCAGCGTCGCGTCAGGGGGCCAGGAGGAGCAGTACTTC
j_gene: TRBJ2-7; v_gene: TRBV20-1; abundance: few; d_gene: .; CDR3aa: CSARWPISYEQYF; CDR3nt: TGCAGTGCGAGATGGCCGATCTCCTACGAGCAGTACTTC
j_gene: TRBJ1-5; v_gene: TRBV6-1; abundance: .; d_gene: .; CDR3aa: CASRRSGGETSSNQPQHF; CDR3nt: TGTGCCAGCCGGCGAAGTGGAGGGGAAACGTCGAGCAATCAGCCCCAGCATTTT
j_gene: TRBJ2-7; v_gene: TRBV18; abundance: .; d_gene: .; CDR3aa: CASSEMTASYEQYF; CDR3nt: TGTGCCAGCTCAGAGATGACAGCCTCCTACGAGCAGTACTTC
j_gene: TRBJ1-2; v_gene: TRBV6-1; abundance: many; d_gene: TRBD1; CDR3aa: CVLRTGPTTNYGYTF; CDR3nt: TGTGTCTTGAGGACAGGGCCTACTACTAACTATGGCTACACCTTC
j_gene: TRBJ2-2; v_gene: TRBV5-1; abundance: .; d_gene: .; CDR3aa: CASSLGPPGPFVGELFF; CDR3nt: TGCGCCAGCAGCTTGGGTCCACCGGGGCCCTTTGTGGGGGAGCTGTTTTTT
j_gene: TRBJ2-7; v_gene: TRBV25-1; abundance: .; d_gene: .; CDR3aa: CASSEPGSSYEQCF; CDR3nt: TGTGCCAGCAGTGAACCCGGGAGCTCCTACGAGCAGTGCTTC
j_gene: TRBJ1-2; v_gene: TRBV5-1; abundance: .; d_gene: .; CDR3aa: CASSLGQWGYTF; CDR3nt: TGCGCCAGCAGCTTGGGGCAGTGGGGCTACACCTTC
j_gene: TRBJ2-5; v_gene: TRBV19; abundance: many; d_gene: .; CDR3aa: CASSIKPRETQYF; CDR3nt: TGTGCCAGTAGTATAAAGCCGAGGGAGACCCAGTACTTC
j_gene: TRBJ2-4; v_gene: TRBV12-3/TRBV12-4; abundance: many; d_gene: .; CDR3aa: CASSLDSGIQYF; CDR3nt: TGTGCCAGCAGTTTAGATTCTGGAATTCAGTACTTC
j_gene: TRBJ2-7; v_gene: TRBV4-1; abundance: .; d_gene: TRBD1; CDR3aa: CASSQGPGTGHYEQYF; CDR3nt: TGCGCCAGCAGCCAAGGTCCCGGGACAGGGCACTACGAGCAGTACTTC
j_gene: TRBJ2-3; v_gene: TRBV7-3; abundance: .; d_gene: TRBD2; CDR3aa: CASSLLGPASGTDTQYF; CDR3nt: TGTGCCAGCAGCTTATTGGGCCCGGCTAGCGGTACAGATACGCAGTATTTT
j_gene: TRBJ1-1; v_gene: TRBV7-9; abundance: .; d_gene: TRBD1; CDR3aa: CASSLGIGTAVNTEAFF; CDR3nt: TGTGCCAGCAGCTTAGGTATTGGGACAGCAGTGAACACTGAAGCTTTCTTT
j_gene: TRBJ2-2; v_gene: TRBV19; abundance: .; d_gene: .; CDR3aa: CASRKYGELFF; CDR3nt: TGTGCCAGTAGAAAATACGGGGAGCTGTTTTTT
j_gene: TRBJ1-5; v_gene: TRBV20-1; abundance: .; d_gene: .; CDR3aa: CSARDSGSGNQPQHF; CDR3nt: TGCAGTGCTAGAGATTCTGGGTCTGGCAATCAGCCCCAGCATTTT
j_gene: TRBJ2-1; v_gene: TRBV27; abundance: .; d_gene: TRBD2; CDR3aa: CASSQGSGNVYEQFF; CDR3nt: TGTGCCAGCAGCCAGGGTAGCGGGAACGTCTATGAGCAGTTCTTC
j_gene: TRBJ1-3; v_gene: TRBV28; abundance: .; d_gene: .; CDR3aa: CASSAQSSGNTIYF; CDR3nt: TGTGCCAGCAGTGCCCAGAGCTCTGGAAACACCATATATTTT
j_gene: TRBJ1-5; v_gene: TRBV15; abundance: many; d_gene: .; CDR3aa: CATSRDWGAQPQHF; CDR3nt: TGTGCCACCAGCAGAGATTGGGGAGCTCAGCCCCAGCATTTT
j_gene: TRBJ1-5; v_gene: TRBV19; abundance: .; d_gene: .; CDR3aa: CASRWASNQPQHF; CDR3nt: TGTGCCAGTAGATGGGCTAGCAATCAGCCCCAGCATTTT
j_gene: TRBJ2-7; v_gene: TRBV5-1; abundance: many; d_gene: TRBD2; CDR3aa: CASTNWTSGAYEQYF; CDR3nt: TGCGCCAGCACCAACTGGACTAGCGGGGCGTACGAGCAGTACTTC
j_gene: TRBJ2-6; v_gene: TRBV20-1; abundance: .; d_gene: .; CDR3aa: CSARDTHRAGANVLTF; CDR3nt: TGCAGTGCTAGAGATACCCACAGGGCTGGGGCCAACGTCCTGACTTTC
j_gene: TRBJ1-5; v_gene: TRBV27; abundance: many; d_gene: .; CDR3aa: CAMGKDSNQPQHF; CDR3nt: TGTGCCATGGGGAAGGATAGCAATCAGCCCCAGCATTTT